The rows below give T cell receptor beta chains drawn from one sample of a study of a mutant IDH1 vaccine in newly diagnosed glioma. Repertoires were generated with immunoSEQ multiplex PCR, while TCRdb's copy carries only in-frame clones and drops some. In the table there are 50,000 to 70,000 clones, roughly 71% of which are singletons. Their recognized antigens are unknown. The sequenced sample was PBMCs, obtained from a glioma patient whose treatment included an IDH1 peptide vaccine. These receptors all stem from a man in his forties or fifties with glioma. CDR3s include the opening cysteine and the closing phenylalanine or tryptophan. The D gene is left open where the match is weak. Clone size is not always given. Where it is, it says once, few, many or a class for expanded clones.

>TRBJ1-2|TRBV14|TRBD1|-|15
CASSQRGQGARGYTF
TGTGCCAGCAGCCAACGTGGGCAGGGGGCGCGGGGCTACACCTTC
>TRBJ2-6|TRBV2|-|few|12
CASRSGANVLTF
TGTGCCAGCAGGTCCGGGGCCAACGTCCTGACTTTC
>TRBJ1-4|TRBV5-6|TRBD1|once|15
CASSVWDRRTEKLFF
TGTGCCAGCAGCGTTTGGGACAGACGAACTGAAAAACTGTTTTTT
>TRBJ1-2|TRBV5-6|TRBD1|-|14
CASSRQGAGLDYTF
TGTGCCAGCAGCCGACAGGGGGCCGGACTTGACTACACCTTC
>TRBJ1-1|TRBV4-2|-|-|14
CASSQEVGDTEAFF
TGTGCCAGCAGCCAAGAGGTAGGGGACACTGAAGCTTTCTTT
>TRBJ2-7|TRBV5-4|TRBD2|-|16
CASSLGIAGGAYEQYF
TGTGCCAGCAGCCTGGGAATAGCGGGGGGTGCCTACGAGCAGTACTTC
>TRBJ2-1|TRBV7-6|TRBD1|few|14
CASSPGTGVHEQFF
TGTGCCAGCAGTCCCGGGACAGGGGTTCATGAGCAGTTCTTC
>TRBJ1-4|TRBV13|-|-|18
CASSLGDLGVRGAEKLFF
TGTGCCAGCAGCTTAGGGGATCTCGGAGTTAGGGGCGCTGAAAAACTGTTTTTT
>TRBJ2-5|TRBV7-2|-|-|14
CASSPTSFRETQYF
TGTGCCAGCAGCCCTACTAGCTTTCGGGAGACCCAGTACTTC
>TRBJ1-4|TRBV29-1|-|-|13
CSVERQGSEKLFF
TGCAGCGTTGAACGCCAGGGAAGTGAAAAACTGTTTTTT
>TRBJ1-1|TRBV6-5|-|-|15
CASSYSREGITEAFF
TGTGCCAGCAGTTACTCCAGGGAAGGTATCACTGAAGCTTTCTTT
>TRBJ1-1|TRBV2|TRBD1|-|16
CASSETRTGLRTEAFF
TGTGCCAGCAGTGAAACGAGGACAGGGCTGCGCACTGAAGCTTTCTTT
>TRBJ1-1|TRBV29-1|TRBD1|-|13
CSAREHTGVEAFF
TGCAGCGCCAGGGAGCATACAGGGGTTGAAGCTTTCTTT
>TRBJ2-1|TRBV30|TRBD1|-|15
CAWSTGMMTYNEQFF
TGTGCCTGGTCGACAGGGATGATGACCTACAATGAGCAGTTCTTC
>TRBJ1-1|TRBV19|TRBD1|-|14
CASNQDRGFGEAFF
TGTGCCAGTAACCAAGACAGGGGTTTCGGTGAAGCTTTCTTT
>TRBJ1-2|TRBV6-4|-|-|13
CASSAGRSGGYTF
TGTGCCAGCAGCGCAGGACGCTCTGGAGGCTACACCTTC
>TRBJ2-1|TRBV7-2|TRBD2|-|16
CASSPPSSGIYNEQFF
TGTGCCAGCAGCCCACCGTCTAGCGGGATCTACAATGAGCAGTTCTTC
>TRBJ2-1|TRBV9|-|-|13
CASSPRRGGEQFF
TGTGCCAGCAGCCCCCGGAGGGGAGGTGAGCAGTTCTTC
>TRBJ1-2|TRBV18|-|few|13
CASSPGLNYGYTF
TGTGCCAGCTCACCCGGACTGAACTATGGCTACACCTTC
>TRBJ1-1|TRBV5-1|-|-|14
CASSGIGTGDEAFF
TGCGCCAGCAGCGGCATCGGGACGGGGGATGAAGCTTTCTTT
>TRBJ1-1|TRBV5-6|-|-|15
CASSLFTGRNTEAFF
TGTGCCAGCAGCTTGTTTACAGGGAGGAACACTGAAGCTTTCTTT
>TRBJ1-1|TRBV4-3|-|-|15
CASSQGRRSDTEAFF
TGCGCCAGCAGCCAAGGCCGACGATCGGACACTGAAGCTTTCTTT
>TRBJ2-3|TRBV6-1|TRBD2|-|16
CASSEGSGGSTDTQYF
TGTGCCAGCAGTGAAGGTAGCGGGGGGAGCACAGATACGCAGTATTTT
>TRBJ1-4|TRBV28|-|-|15
CASSPRGAPNEKLFF
TGTGCCAGCAGTCCTCGGGGAGCACCGAATGAAAAACTGTTTTTT
>TRBJ1-1|TRBV5-6|-|-|15
CASSLTGALDTEAFF
TGTGCCAGCAGCCTCACGGGGGCGCTGGACACTGAAGCTTTCTTT
>TRBJ1-5|TRBV13|-|once|12
CASSFWVRPQHF
TGTGCCAGCAGCTTTTGGGTAAGGCCCCAGCATTTT
>TRBJ1-2|TRBV11-2|-|-|16
CASRPTNLDGEYGYTF
TGTGCCAGCAGACCAACGAACCTAGACGGAGAGTATGGCTACACCTTC
>TRBJ1-2|TRBV7-2|-|-|16
CASSITSGVLNYGYTF
TGTGCCAGCAGCATTACATCAGGGGTCCTTAACTATGGCTACACCTTC
>TRBJ2-5|TRBV5-6|TRBD2|-|13
CASSRLAGETQYF
TGTGCCAGCAGCCGACTAGCCGGGGAGACCCAGTACTTC
>TRBJ1-1|TRBV30|-|few|14
CAWSELGGNTEAFF
TGTGCCTGGAGTGAGCTAGGGGGAAACACTGAAGCTTTCTTT
>TRBJ2-3|TRBV30|-|-|15
CAWSVLRESTDTQYF
TGTGCCTGGAGTGTACTGAGGGAGAGCACAGATACGCAGTATTTT
>TRBJ2-6|TRBV5-4|-|-|16
CASSLAGTAGANVLTF
TGTGCCAGCAGCTTAGCCGGGACCGCGGGGGCCAACGTCCTGACTTTC
>TRBJ2-1|TRBV6-5|-|-|14
CASSRGETYNEQFF
TGTGCCAGCTCGCGCGGGGAAACCTACAATGAGCAGTTCTTC
>TRBJ1-1|TRBV18|-|-|16
CASSPDGGIGNTEAFF
TGTGCCAGCTCACCAGATGGGGGGATAGGCAACACTGAAGCTTTCTTT
>TRBJ2-7|TRBV6-5|TRBD1|few|13
CASSYDRAYEQYF
TGTGCCAGCAGTTACGACAGGGCCTACGAGCAGTACTTC
>TRBJ1-1|TRBV6-5|-|-|14
CASRQSGQRTEAFF
TGTGCCAGCAGACAAAGCGGACAGCGGACTGAAGCTTTCTTT
>TRBJ2-1|TRBV7-2|-|few|14
CASSLGWQLGEQFF
TGTGCCAGCAGCTTAGGGTGGCAGCTAGGTGAGCAGTTCTTC
>TRBJ1-1|TRBV4-3|TRBD1|-|15
CASSQVGTGVTEAFF
TGCGCCAGCAGCCAGGTCGGGACAGGGGTCACTGAAGCTTTCTTT
>TRBJ1-4|TRBV7-8|TRBD1|once|14
CASRTGTGNEKLFF
TGTGCCAGCCGCACGGGGACAGGGAACGAAAAACTGTTTTTT
>TRBJ2-1|TRBV4-1|-|-|14
CASSSPRGANEQFF
TGCGCCAGCAGCTCCCCCCGAGGGGCCAATGAGCAGTTCTTC
>TRBJ2-1|TRBV30|-|-|16
CAWSVPRDLAGHEQFF
TGTGCCTGGAGTGTACCTCGCGACCTCGCGGGGCATGAGCAGTTCTTC
>TRBJ2-5|TRBV7-9|-|-|12
CASSSYEETQYF
TGTGCCAGCAGCTCTTATGAAGAGACCCAGTACTTC
>TRBJ1-1|TRBV6-6|-|-|15
CASSPRGTMNTEAFF
TGTGCCAGCAGCCCCAGGGGAACTATGAACACTGAAGCTTTCTTT
>TRBJ1-5|TRBV4-2|-|-|14
CASSQARGAQPQHF
TGTGCCAGCAGCCAGGCACGAGGAGCCCAGCCCCAGCATTTT
>TRBJ1-3|TRBV5-4|-|-|16
CASSLGEGDPGNTIYF
TGTGCCAGCAGCCTAGGAGAGGGGGACCCTGGAAACACCATATATTTT
>TRBJ1-5|TRBV27|-|-|15
CASSLSTGFNQPQHF
TGTGCCAGCAGTTTATCGACCGGATTCAATCAGCCCCAGCATTTT
>TRBJ1-1|TRBV18|-|-|13
CASSPPRDLEAFF
TGTGCCAGCTCACCACCCCGGGACCTTGAAGCTTTCTTT
>TRBJ2-1|TRBV6-5|-|-|12
CASSPGGREQFF
TGTGCCAGCAGCCCTGGGGGACGTGAGCAGTTCTTC
>TRBJ2-7|TRBV2|-|few|15
CASSEPPGGGNEQYF
TGTGCCAGCAGTGAACCCCCTGGTGGGGGGAACGAGCAGTACTTC
>TRBJ1-2|TRBV7-9|-|-|16
CASSLGGQATNYGYTF
TGTGCCAGCAGCTTAGGGGGGCAGGCTACTAACTATGGCTACACCTTC
>TRBJ2-1|TRBV6-5|-|-|15
CASSYSGRTYNEQFF
TGTGCCAGCAGTTACTCGGGGAGGACCTACAATGAGCAGTTCTTC
>TRBJ1-3|TRBV9|-|-|15
CASSGGLGSGNTIYF
TGTGCCAGCAGCGGAGGTCTCGGGTCGGGAAACACCATATATTTT
>TRBJ1-6|TRBV27|-|-|13
CASSLKSNSPLHF
TGTGCCAGCAGTTTAAAGAGTAATTCACCCCTCCACTTT
>TRBJ2-7|TRBV9|-|-|15
CASSLYPQATYEQYF
TGTGCCAGCAGCCTATACCCCCAGGCCACCTACGAGCAGTACTTC
>TRBJ2-1|TRBV14|-|-|15
CASSQSLVTYNEQFF
TGTGCCAGCAGCCAAAGTCTAGTGACCTACAATGAGCAGTTCTTC
>TRBJ1-4|TRBV19|-|-|15
CASSIGVGLNEKLFF
TGTGCCAGTAGTATAGGCGTGGGACTTAATGAAAAACTGTTTTTT
>TRBJ2-7|TRBV6-1|-|-|14
CASSSPGDSYEQYF
TGTGCCAGCAGTTCACCCGGGGACTCCTACGAGCAGTACTTC
>TRBJ1-2|TRBV5-4|-|few|13
CASSLESNYGYTF
TGTGCCAGCAGCTTGGAATCTAACTATGGCTACACCTTC
>TRBJ1-2|TRBV6-1|TRBD1|once|14
CASSASGGVLGYTF
TGTGCCAGCAGTGCCTCAGGGGGCGTCCTCGGCTACACCTTC
>TRBJ1-4|TRBV7-2|TRBD1|-|15
CASSYSGTGIGKLFF
TGTGCCAGCAGCTACTCCGGGACAGGGATCGGAAAACTGTTTTTT